The 25 T cell receptor beta chains below all came from one sample that was sequenced in a study of T cell responses to AZD1222 COVID-19 vaccine listed by TCRdb under 2021. According to the study, the label for this sample's time point signals: about 28 days (+/-7) after the second vaccine dose. Library preparation used the immunoSEQ multiplex PCR assay. TCRdb limited this immuneACCESS table to in-frame rearrangements with V and J called. A share of clones is missing; checked studies link under half to unresolved V genes, and the rest is unexplained. The sample yields fewer than 200,000 clones; around 88% were counted once. The ten largest make up 0.85% to 1.2% of the sample. The sequencing here drew on peripheral blood, taken 28 days after the second AZD1222 dose. The receptors here all came from an adult who received the AZD1222 COVID-19 vaccine.

The genes are TRBV19 and TRBJ1-2; the match to TRBD1 covers 8 bases. The CDR3 runs 15 residues. From germline, CDR1 is LNHDA and CDR2 SQIVND (reference sequence). The V and J ends lost 6 bases and 2 bases, in that order; junction bases with no gene match: 8. CDR3 in amino acids: CASRMTGVNNYGYTF. CDR3 coding DNA: TGTGCCAGTAGGATGACAGGGGTAAACAACTATGGCTACACCTTC.

The rearrangement links TRBV9 to TRBJ1-4, with TRBD1 as a possible D gene (6 bases). CDR1 and CDR2 (germline): SGDLS, YYNGEE. Trimming removed 4 bases at V and 6 bases at J, with 10 bases between. The CDR3 has 13 amino acids. The CDR3 region has the DNA TGTGCCAGCAGCCGGGACACACATGAAAAACTGTTTTTT. It yields the protein CASSRDTHEKLFF.

The chain couples TRBV5-6 to TRBJ1-2; D might be TRBD1 (5 bases). The V end lost 0 bases, the J end lost 8 bases, and 17 bases lay between the germline ends. Germline-derived CDR1 and CDR2 are SGHDT and YYEEEE. CDR3 length: 15 residues. In DNA, the CDR3 is TGTGCCAGCAGCTTGGAGTGGCAGGGAATGGGGGGCTACACCTTC. This encodes CASSLEWQGMGGYTF.

The chain joins TRBV6-5 to TRBJ2-2; D possibly corresponds to TRBD1 (6 bases). Germline V gene sequence: CDR1 MNHEY, CDR2 SVGAGI. V was trimmed by 8 bases and J by 4 bases, leaving 8 bases between them. The CDR3 runs 12 residues. Here the CDR3 reads CASQQGTGELFF. CDR3 DNA: TGTGCCAGCCAACAGGGCACCGGGGAGCTGTTTTTT.

This sequence joins TRBV19 and TRBJ1-5; no clear D. Germline V gene lookup returns CDR1 LNHDA and CDR2 SQIVND (reference sequence). This CDR3 region has 17 residues. V was shortened by 5 bases and J by 0 bases, with 17 bases between the two germline ends. This CDR3 is CASSPPGSFNSNQPQHF. In DNA, the CDR3 is TGTGCCAGTAGTCCTCCAGGATCCTTTAATAGCAATCAGCCCCAGCATTTT.

V usage is TRBV9 and J usage is TRBJ2-1, with D perhaps TRBD2 (5 bases). With 3 bases removed from V and 10 bases from J, the gap between germline ends came to 20 bases. CDR3 length: 15 residues. Germline V CDR1 and CDR2: SGDLS, YYNGEE. The CDR3 DNA reads TGTGCCAGCAGCGCTGACGGAGCGGCTTCGACGGAGCAGTTCTTC. Translation gives CASSADGAASTEQFF.

This sequence joins TRBV27 and TRBJ1-5, with 7 nucleotides matching TRBD1. J gave up 10 bases and V 5 bases, and 11 bases lay outside the gene matches. CDR3 size: 14 residues. The germline CDR1 and CDR2 sequences are MNHEY and SMNVEV (reference sequence). CDR3 coding DNA: TGTGCCAGCAGTACGCGACAGGGCTGGGGACCCCAGCATTTT. Encoded protein: CASSTRQGWGPQHF.

This clone came up once. The chain employs TRBV12-3 or TRBV12-4 and TRBJ1-1, with no clear D. Trimming removed 6 bases at V and 10 bases at J, with 12 bases between. CDR3 length: 11 amino acids. The CDR3 spells CASSPDKGAFF. CDR3 DNA sequence: TGTGCCAGCAGCCCCGACAAGGGAGCTTTCTTT.

The chain links TRBV3-1 (or the pseudogene TRBV3-2) to TRBJ2-5; D may correspond to TRBD1 or TRBD2 (6 bases each). The germline V gene has CDR1 LGHDT and CDR2 YNNKEL (reference sequence). V was clipped by 1 base and J by 3 bases, with 15 bases between them. CDR3 length: 16 residues. In DNA form, the CDR3 reads TGTGCCAGCAGCCAAGGGGTAGGGGGACTGAAAGAGACCCAGTACTTC. Protein: CASSQGVGGLKETQYF.

The gene calls are TRBV10-2 and TRBJ2-5; TRBD1 aligns across 12 bases. Germline loops: CDR1 WSHSY, CDR2 SAAADI. V lost 8 bases and J lost 4; bases outside the gene matches: 11. CDR3 size: 16 residues. CDR3 nucleotides: TGCGCCAGCTCCCCCCCGGGACAGGGGGCCCGAGAGACCCAGTACTTC. This translates into CASSPPGQGARETQYF.

This chain links TRBV3-1 (or the pseudogene TRBV3-2) with TRBJ1-6, with D unresolved. The CDR3 length is 14 residues. CDR1 and CDR2 from the germline V gene are LGHDT and YNNKEL (reference sequence). The V end was cut by 0 bases, the J end by 8 bases, with 8 bases between. This CDR3 reads CASSQDLHYSPLHF. CDR3 sequence (DNA): TGTGCCAGCAGCCAAGATCTACATTATTCACCCCTCCACTTT.

The V and J genes are TRBV18 and TRBJ1-6; the match to TRBD1 covers 7 bases. Trimming cost V 5 bases and J 4 bases; bases outside gene matches: 5. CDR3 length: 15 amino acids. CDR1 is KGHSH and CDR2 is LQKENI in the germline V gene. The CDR3 reads CASSGGQTYNSPLHF. CDR3 nucleotide sequence: TGTGCCAGCTCAGGGGGACAGACATATAATTCACCCCTCCACTTT.

CDR3 sequence reads: CASSQEESQPQHF. The CDR3 DNA reads TGCGCCAGCAGCCAAGAGGAAAGTCAGCCCCAGCATTTT. This chain uses TRBV4-1 with TRBJ1-5; D ambiguous. The germline V gene has CDR1 MGHRA and CDR2 YSYEKL. The CDR3 loop spans 13 amino acids. The V end was cut by 0 bases, the J end by 6 bases, with 6 bases between.

The rearrangement uses TRBV4-1 and TRBJ2-7, with D possibly being TRBD2 (6 bases). CDR1 is MGHRA and CDR2 is YSYEKL in the germline V gene. The CDR3 has 16 residues. Trimming stripped 0 bases from V and 2 bases from J, with 14 bases between. The CDR3 here is CASSQDGGTDPYEQYF. The CDR3 coding sequence is TGCGCCAGCAGCCAAGATGGGGGGACCGACCCCTACGAGCAGTACTTC.

This rearrangement joins TRBV7-9 to TRBJ2-1; tentatively, D is TRBD1 or TRBD2 (5 bases each). V lost 5 bases and J lost 4, with 24 bases in between. The CDR3 runs 18 residues. In germline, CDR1 is SEHNR, CDR2 FQNEAQ (reference sequence). CDR3 nucleotide sequence: TGTGCCAGCAGCGAACGCCCCGGGGCAATTCCTTTGTACAATGAGCAGTTCTTC. Translation gives CASSERPGAIPLYNEQFF.

The sample holds one count of this clone. The CDR3, as DNA: TGTGCCAGCAGTCGTACAGGGAATAATGAAAAACTGTTTTTT. As protein: CASSRTGNNEKLFF. This chain joins TRBV25-1 and TRBJ1-4, with D tentatively TRBD1 (6 bases). Per germline, CDR1 MGHDK and CDR2 SYGVNS. This CDR3 is 14 amino acids long. V was clipped by 5 bases and J by 4 bases, with 11 bases between them. Looking up the rest from reference TRBV25-1 and TRBJ1-4 gives the full variable domain: EADIYQTPRYLVIGTGKKITLECSQTMGHDKMYWYQQDPGMELHLIHYSYGVNSTEKGDLSSESTVSRIRTEHFPLTLESARPSHTSQYLCASSRTGNNEKLFFGSGTQLSVL.

J is TRBJ2-4 and V is TRBV6-4; 8 nucleotides line up with TRBD2. This CDR3 has 15 residues. Germline CDR1 is MRHNA and CDR2 is SNTAGT. The trim removed 4 bases at V and 7 bases at J, leaving 9 bases unmatched. The DNA for the CDR3 is TGTGCCAGCAGTGCGGACGGGGGGGCCTCGAACATTCAGTACTTC. Its translation: CASSADGGASNIQYF.

The CDR3: CASSYQGGYSYEQYF. DNA for the CDR3: TGTGCCAGCAGTTACCAAGGGGGCTATTCCTACGAGCAGTACTTC. The rearrangement links TRBV6-6 to TRBJ2-7; 7 nucleotides match TRBD1. Germline V CDR1 and CDR2: MNHNY, SVGAGI (reference sequence). The CDR3 loop spans 15 amino acids. Germline trimming cut 2 bases from V and 1 base from J; bases unmatched to any gene: 5.

CDR3 sequence: CASSLSRGAGSEQYF. DNA for the CDR3: TGCGCCAGCAGCTTGAGCAGGGGGGCCGGGAGCGAGCAGTACTTC. The chain joins TRBV5-1 to TRBJ2-7; perhaps TRBD1 as D (7 bases). Germline V gene data show CDR1 as SGHRS and CDR2 as YFSETQ. CDR3 length: 15 amino acids. Trimming stripped 1 base from V and 6 bases from J, with 17 bases between.

Only a few counts were recorded for this clone. J is TRBJ2-5 and V is TRBV15; possibly TRBD2 for D (7 bases). Germline V gene sequence: CDR1 LNHNV, CDR2 YYDKDF (reference sequence). The CDR3 extends over 13 amino acids. V lost 9 bases to trimming and J lost 5 bases, with 16 bases between them. The CDR3: CATGGAGRETQYF. As DNA, the CDR3 is TGTGCCACGGGGGGGGCAGGCAGGGAGACCCAGTACTTC.

This chain connects TRBV19 to TRBJ1-6; possible D gene TRBD1, 5 bases. Germline V gives CDR1 LNHDA, CDR2 SQIVND (reference sequence). V lost 3 bases to trimming and J lost 8 bases, with 8 bases between them. CDR3 size: 13 residues. CDR3 sequence reads: CASSMMGDSPLHF. CDR3 coding DNA: TGTGCCAGTAGTATGATGGGGGATTCACCCCTCCACTTT.

The rearrangement joins TRBV3-1 (or the pseudogene TRBV3-2) to TRBJ2-3; tentatively, D is TRBD1 or TRBD2 (5 bases each). V gave up 6 bases and J gave up 1 base, with 17 bases separating them. The CDR3 spans 16 residues. Germline assignment: CDR1 LGHDT and CDR2 YNNKEL (reference sequence). The chain's CDR3 is CASSDRGYGGTDTQYF. CDR3 coding DNA: TGTGCCAGCAGTGACCGGGGCTACGGGGGCACAGATACGCAGTATTTT.

The V call is TRBV6-4, the J call TRBJ2-3; 8 bases match TRBD2. CDR3 size: 15 residues. Germline CDR1 MRHNA, CDR2 SNTAGT. The ends lost 4 bases at V and 6 bases at J; junction bases unmatched: 9. CDR3 nucleotides: TGTGCCAGCAGTGCAGGCAGCGGGGGCGGTGATACGCAGTATTTT. Translating it yields CASSAGSGGGDTQYF.

The rearrangement joins TRBV5-6 to TRBJ2-1; 11 positions agree with TRBD2. Unmatched junction bases numbered 14, after V lost 4 bases and J lost 8 bases. CDR1 is SGHDT and CDR2 is YYEEEE in the germline V gene. The CDR3 is 17 residues long. Written as DNA, the CDR3 is TGTGCCAGCAGCCCCGGACTAGCGGGCCGGTTTGGGGATGAGCAGTTCTTC. Amino acid sequence: CASSPGLAGRFGDEQFF. Using reference TRBV5-6 and TRBJ2-1 for the parts outside the CDR3, the full variable domain is DAGVTQSPTHLIKTRGQQVTLRCSPKSGHDTVSWYQQALGQGPQFIFQYYEEEERQRGNFPDRFSGHQFPNYSSELNVNALLLGDSALYLCASSPGLAGRFGDEQFFGPGTRLTVL.

A single count supports this clone. The V call is TRBV5-8, the J call TRBJ2-7; the D is unclear. V lost 5 bases to trimming and J lost 3 bases, with 12 bases between them. The CDR3 length is 13 residues. Germline V lookup: CDR1 SGHTS, CDR2 YDEGEE. The CDR3 sequence: CASRYETYYEQYF. The CDR3 nucleotides are TGTGCCAGCAGATACGAGACTTACTACGAGCAGTACTTC. Looking up the rest from reference TRBV5-8 and TRBJ2-7 gives the full variable domain: EAGVTQSPTHLIKTRGQQATLRCSPISGHTSVYWYQQALGLGLQFLLWYDEGEERNRGNFPPRFSGRQFPNYSSELNVNALELEDSALYLCASRYETYYEQYFGPGTRLTVT.